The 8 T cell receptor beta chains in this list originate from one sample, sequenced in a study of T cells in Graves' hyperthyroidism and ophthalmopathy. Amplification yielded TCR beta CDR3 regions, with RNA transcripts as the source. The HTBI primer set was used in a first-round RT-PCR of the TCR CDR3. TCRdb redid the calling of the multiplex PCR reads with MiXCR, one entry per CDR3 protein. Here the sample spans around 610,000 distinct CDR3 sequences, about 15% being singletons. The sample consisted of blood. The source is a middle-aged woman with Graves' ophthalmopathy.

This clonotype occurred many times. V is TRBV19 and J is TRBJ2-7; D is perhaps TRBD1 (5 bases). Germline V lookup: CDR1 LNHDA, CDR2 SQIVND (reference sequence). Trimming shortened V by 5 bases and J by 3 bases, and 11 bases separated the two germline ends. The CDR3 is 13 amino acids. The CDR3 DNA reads TGTGCCAGTAGTCGGACACCCATCTACGAGCAGTACTTC. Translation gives CASSRTPIYEQYF.

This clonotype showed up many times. CDR3 bases: TGTGCCAGCACGTCTCCCAGCGAGTACCAAGAGACCCAGTACTTC. Protein sequence: CASTSPSEYQETQYF. This sequence joins TRBV6-1 and TRBJ2-5; no clear D gene. V was trimmed by 7 bases and J by 0 bases, leaving 15 bases between them. Per the germline V gene, CDR1 is MNHNS and CDR2 is SASEGT. The CDR3 has 15 residues.

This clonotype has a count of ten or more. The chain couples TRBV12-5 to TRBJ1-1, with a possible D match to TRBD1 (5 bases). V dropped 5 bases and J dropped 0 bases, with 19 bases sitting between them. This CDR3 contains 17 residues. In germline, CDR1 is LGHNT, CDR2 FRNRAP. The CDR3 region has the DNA TGTGCTAGTGGTCCTCCAGGGCCGGCGGGGATGAACACTGAAGCTTTCTTT. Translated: CASGPPGPAGMNTEAFF.

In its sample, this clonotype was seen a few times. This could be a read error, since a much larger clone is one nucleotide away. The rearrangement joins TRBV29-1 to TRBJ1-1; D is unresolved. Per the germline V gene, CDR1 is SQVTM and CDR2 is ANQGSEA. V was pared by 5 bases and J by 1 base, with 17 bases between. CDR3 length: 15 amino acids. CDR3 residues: CSVHLPGRKNTEAFF. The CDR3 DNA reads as TGCAGCGTTCATCTTCCCGGACGGAAGAACACTGAAGCTTTCTTT.

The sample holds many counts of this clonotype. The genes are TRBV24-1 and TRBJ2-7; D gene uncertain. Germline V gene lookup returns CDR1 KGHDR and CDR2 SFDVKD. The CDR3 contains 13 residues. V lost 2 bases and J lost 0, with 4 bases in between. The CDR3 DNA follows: TGTGCCACCAGTGATTCCAGCTCCTACGAGCAGTACTTC. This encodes CATSDSSSYEQYF.

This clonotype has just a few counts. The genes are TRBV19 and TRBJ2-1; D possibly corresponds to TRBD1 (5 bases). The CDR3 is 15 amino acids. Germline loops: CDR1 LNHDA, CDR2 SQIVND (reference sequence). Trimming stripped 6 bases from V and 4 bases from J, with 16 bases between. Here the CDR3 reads CASSYGHGFYNEQFF. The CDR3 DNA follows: TGTGCCAGTAGCTATGGACACGGATTTTACAATGAGCAGTTCTTC.

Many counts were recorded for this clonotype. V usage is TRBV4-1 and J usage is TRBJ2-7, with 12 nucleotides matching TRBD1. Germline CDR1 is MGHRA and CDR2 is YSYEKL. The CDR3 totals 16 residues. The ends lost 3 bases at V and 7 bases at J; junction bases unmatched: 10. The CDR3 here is CASSQEGTGGFYEQYF. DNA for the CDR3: TGCGCCAGCAGCCAGGAGGGGACAGGGGGCTTCTATGAGCAGTACTTC.

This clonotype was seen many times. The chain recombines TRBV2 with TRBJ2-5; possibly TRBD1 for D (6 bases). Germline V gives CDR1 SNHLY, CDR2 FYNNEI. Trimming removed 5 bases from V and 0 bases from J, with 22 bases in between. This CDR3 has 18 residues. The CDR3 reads CASSLTDVGASYQETQYF. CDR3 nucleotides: TGTGCCAGCAGTCTAACGGATGTGGGGGCTTCGTACCAAGAGACCCAGTACTTC.